These 30 T cell receptor beta chains came from one sample sequenced in a study of cytotoxic CD8 clonotypes in ibrutinib-treated CLL. The data were produced by immunoSEQ multiplex PCR, yet TCRdb's version contains in-frame clones alone and is incomplete. The repertoire consists of about 200,000 clones, with 70% to 75% occurring once and the leading ten covering about 6.2%. Sample: PBMCs, taken after 12 months of ibrutinib treatment. These receptors were taken from a human donor with chronic lymphocytic leukemia.

For the CDR3, the DNA is TGTGCCAGCAGCTGGACTAGCGGGGGGCCGGATGAGCAGTTCTTC. This translates into CASSWTSGGPDEQFF. The chain uses TRBV11-2 and TRBJ2-1; TRBD2 aligns across 14 bases. With 4 bases clipped from V and 8 bases from J, the junction kept 4 bases outside the gene matches. Germline assignment: CDR1 SGHAT and CDR2 FQNNGV. The length of the CDR3 is 15 residues. The entire variable domain, with the rest obtained from reference TRBV11-2 and TRBJ2-1, is as follows: EAGVAQSPRYKIIEKRQSVAFWCNPISGHATLYWYQQILGQGPKLLIQFQNNGVVDDSQLPKDRFSAERLKGVDSTLKIQPAKLEDSAVYLCASSWTSGGPDEQFFGPGTRLTVL.

This sequence joins TRBV19 and TRBJ2-1; the match to TRBD1 covers 10 bases. The CDR3 has 12 amino acids. CDR1 LNHDA and CDR2 SQIVND come from the germline V gene (reference sequence). V lost 8 bases to trimming and J lost 7 bases; unmatched junction nucleotides: 2. As DNA, the CDR3 is TGTGCCAGTGGGACAGGGGTGAATGAGCAGTTCTTC. This translates into CASGTGVNEQFF.

The sample holds one count of this clone. V gene TRBV28 combines with J gene TRBJ2-7; D may be TRBD1 or TRBD2 (5 bases each). This CDR3 has 14 residues. CDR1 MDHEN and CDR2 SYDVKM come from the germline V gene. V lost 4 bases, J lost 4 bases, and 14 bases lay in between. CDR3 DNA: TGTGCCAGCAGTTCTCGAGGGACGGGGTACGAGCAGTACTTC. Its translation: CASSSRGTGYEQYF.

V gene TRBV15 combines with J gene TRBJ2-7; a possible D gene is TRBD1 (5 bases). V gave up 7 bases and J gave up 2 bases, with 15 bases separating them. The CDR3 runs 14 residues. The germline V gene has CDR1 LNHNV and CDR2 YYDKDF (reference sequence). CDR3 sequence reads: CATNQLQGPYEQYF. In DNA, the CDR3 is TGTGCCACCAATCAACTTCAGGGCCCCTACGAGCAGTACTTC. Together with reference TRBV15 and TRBJ2-7, the CDR3 gives the full variable domain: DAMVIQNPRYQVTQFGKPVTLSCSQTLNHNVMYWYQQKSSQAPKLLFHYYDKDFNNEADTPDNFQSRRPNTSFCFLDIRSPGLGDTAMYLCATNQLQGPYEQYFGPGTRLTVT.

The chain couples TRBV6-6 to TRBJ1-5, with TRBD1 matching 7 bases. The trim removed 6 bases at V and 11 bases at J, leaving 4 bases unmatched. The CDR3 spans 11 residues. Germline values: CDR1 MNHNY, CDR2 SVGAGI (reference sequence). CDR3 in amino acids: CASRTGWSQHF. The CDR3 DNA sequence: TGTGCCAGCAGGACAGGGTGGTCCCAGCATTTT.

This clone was found once. This chain joins TRBV7-2 and TRBJ2-3; 7 nucleotides agree with TRBD2. The germline V gene has CDR1 SGHTA and CDR2 FQGNSA. The CDR3 totals 13 residues. Trimming cost V 5 bases and J 7 bases; bases outside gene matches: 6. In DNA form, the CDR3 reads TGTGCCAGCAGCCCCCAGCGGGAACATACGCAGTATTTT. Its translation: CASSPQREHTQYF.

The rearrangement joins TRBV11-2 to TRBJ2-3; TRBD2 aligns across 7 bases. The germline gives CDR1 SGHAT, CDR2 FQNNGV. The CDR3 is made up of 15 amino acids. The J segment lost 2 bases and the V segment lost 5 bases, leaving 7 bases of the junction unmatched. The CDR3 sequence is CASSPSGTTTDTQYF. The CDR3 DNA reads as TGTGCCAGCAGCCCTAGCGGAACTACCACAGATACGCAGTATTTT. The variable domain in full, completed from reference TRBV11-2 and TRBJ2-3, reads EAGVAQSPRYKIIEKRQSVAFWCNPISGHATLYWYQQILGQGPKLLIQFQNNGVVDDSQLPKDRFSAERLKGVDSTLKIQPAKLEDSAVYLCASSPSGTTTDTQYFGPGTRLTVL.

In this sample, this clone turned up a few times. The chain couples TRBV11-3 to TRBJ2-7; TRBD1 agrees at 7 bases. Per germline, CDR1 SGHNT and CDR2 YENEEA. The V gene end was trimmed by 5 bases and the J gene end by 2 bases; junction bases not matched to a gene: 6. The CDR3 covers 14 residues. The CDR3 DNA reads as TGTGCCAGCAGCCCCTGGGACAGACCCTACGAGCAGTACTTC. Translation gives CASSPWDRPYEQYF.

The rearrangement joins TRBV29-1 to TRBJ2-4; a weak D match, TRBD2 (6 bases). V lost 5 bases, J lost 7 bases, and 15 bases lay in between. The CDR3 has 13 amino acids. CDR1 and CDR2 from the germline V gene are SQVTM and ANQGSEA. The CDR3 bases are TGCAGCGTTAAAGGAGTAGGAGGGAACATTCAGTACTTC. It yields the protein CSVKGVGGNIQYF.

The chain links TRBV19 to TRBJ2-7; 8 bases are shared with TRBD1. Trimming cost V 1 base and J 6 bases; bases outside gene matches: 11. The V gene's germline CDR1 is LNHDA and CDR2 SQIVND (reference sequence). The CDR3 spans 16 residues. For the CDR3, the DNA is TGTGCCAGTAGTATAGTTTACGGACAGGGTTCTCTCGAGCAGTACTTC. Amino acids: CASSIVYGQGSLEQYF.

This chain links TRBV6-5 with TRBJ2-5, with TRBD1 matching over 7 bases. V was pared by 6 bases and J by 2 bases, with 6 bases of the junction left unmatched. CDR1 and CDR2 (germline): MNHEY, SVGAGI. This CDR3 comprises 14 residues. CDR3 nucleotide sequence: TGTGCCAGCAGACCCGGACAGGAACAAGAGACCCAGTACTTC. Amino acid sequence: CASRPGQEQETQYF.

The J gene is TRBJ1-3, the V gene TRBV15; D gene unclear. The V end lost 5 bases, the J end lost 4 bases, and 15 bases lay between the germline ends. Germline V lookup: CDR1 LNHNV, CDR2 YYDKDF (reference sequence). This CDR3 contains 15 residues. The CDR3 loop is CATSARHTLGNTIYF. The DNA for the CDR3 is TGTGCCACCAGCGCCCGACACACACTGGGAAACACCATATATTTT.

Written as DNA, the CDR3 is TGTGCCAGCAGCTTGGGCCAGGGGGTAAACATTCAGTACTTC. It translates to CASSLGQGVNIQYF. The rearrangement joins TRBV11-2 to TRBJ2-4, with 7 bases fitting TRBD1. The CDR3 is 14 residues long. CDR1 SGHAT and CDR2 FQNNGV come from the germline V gene. J gave up 6 bases and V 3 bases, and 5 bases lay outside the gene matches.

This chain connects TRBV5-1 to TRBJ1-3; maybe TRBD1 (5 bases). Trimming pared 6 bases from V and 0 bases from J, leaving 19 bases between. Germline CDR1 SGHRS, CDR2 YFSETQ. The CDR3 covers 17 residues. The CDR3 nucleotides are TGCGCCAGCACCCCAGGGTTAGGCTATAGCTCTGGAAACACCATATATTTT. Protein product: CASTPGLGYSSGNTIYF.

The V gene is TRBV10-2, the J gene TRBJ1-2, with TRBD1 matching 9 bases. The V gene end was trimmed by 6 bases and the J gene end by 8 bases; junction bases not matched to a gene: 7. The CDR3 length is 13 residues. Germline assignment: CDR1 WSHSY and CDR2 SAAADI. CDR3: CASSKQGAGGYTF. The CDR3 DNA reads TGCGCCAGCAGCAAACAGGGGGCAGGCGGCTACACCTTC.

The V call is TRBV6-1, the J call TRBJ1-6; perhaps TRBD1 as D (5 bases). Germline CDR1 and CDR2: MNHNS and SASEGT. CDR3 size: 15 residues. V was cut by 2 bases and J by 7 bases, with 12 bases left in between. CDR3 loop: CASSEIRENNSPLHF. Here the CDR3 DNA reads TGTGCCAGCAGTGAAATCAGGGAGAACAATTCACCCCTCCACTTT.

This clone was detected a few times. This rearrangement joins TRBV30 to TRBJ1-2; TRBD1 matches 7 bases. The CDR3 extends over 13 amino acids. V was clipped by 1 base and J by 6 bases; unmatched bases: 5. Germline V gene lookup returns CDR1 GTSNPN and CDR2 SVGIG (reference sequence). This chain's CDR3 is CAWSEQGRHGYTF. The DNA for the CDR3 is TGTGCCTGGAGTGAACAGGGGAGACATGGCTACACCTTC.

This chain joins TRBV5-1 and TRBJ2-3, with a possible D match to TRBD1 (5 bases). Germline CDR1 SGHRS, CDR2 YFSETQ. The CDR3 has 14 residues. V gave up 3 bases and J gave up 6 bases, with 14 bases separating them. CDR3 DNA: TGCGCCAGCAGCTCGACAGTCCTTCGGGATACGCAGTATTTT. Its protein is CASSSTVLRDTQYF. Full variable domain (rest looked up from reference TRBV5-1 and TRBJ2-3): KAGVTQTPRYLIKTRGQQVTLSCSPISGHRSVSWYQQTPGQGLQFLFEYFSETQRNKGNFPGRFSGRQFSNSRSEMNVSTLELGDSALYLCASSSTVLRDTQYFGPGTRLTVL.

The chain joins TRBV30 to TRBJ2-7, with D unresolved. With 0 bases removed from V and 3 bases from J, the gap between germline ends came to 9 bases. In germline, CDR1 is GTSNPN, CDR2 SVGIG (reference sequence). The CDR3 runs to 13 residues. The CDR3: CAWSVRLLYEQYF. CDR3 sequence (DNA): TGTGCCTGGAGTGTACGGCTCCTCTACGAGCAGTACTTC.

This clone was seen a few times. The rearrangement joins TRBV6-5 to TRBJ1-3; D gene ambiguous. The CDR3 contains 15 residues. The germline V gene has CDR1 MNHEY and CDR2 SVGAGI. The V gene lost 5 bases and the J gene lost 2 bases, with 13 bases spanning the gap. CDR3 bases: TGTGCCAGCAGTGCACGCAGAGTTGCTGGAAACACCATATATTTT. It specifies CASSARRVAGNTIYF.

The V call is TRBV29-1, the J call TRBJ2-5; D gene unclear. Germline lookup yields CDR1 SQVTM and CDR2 ANQGSEA. The CDR3 spans 13 residues. The ends were cut back, 6 bases at V and 4 bases at J, with 15 bases in the middle. The CDR3 nucleotides read TGCAGCGTCGCCACCGTCCAGGTAGAGACCCAGTACTTC. As protein: CSVATVQVETQYF.

Details on this clone: At one end the junction does not follow the germline gene, possibly because of a read error. The V and J genes are TRBV7-7 and TRBJ2-5, with unresolved D. Looked up from germline, CDR1 is SSHAT and CDR2 is FNYEAQ (reference sequence). The length of the CDR3 is 14 residues. DNA for the CDR3: TGTGCTAGCAGCTTAGGTGGGTTTCAGGAGACCCAGTACTTC. This gives the protein CASSLGGFQETQYF. Full variable domain (missing parts from reference TRBV7-7 and TRBJ2-5): GAGVSQSPRYKVTKRGQDVTLRCDPISSHATLYWYQQALGQGPEFLTYFNYEAQPDKSGLPSDRFSAERPEGSISTLTIQRTEQRDSAMYRCASSLGGFQETQYFGPGTRLLVL.

The V call is TRBV30, the J call TRBJ2-5; no clear D. Germline CDR1 and CDR2: GTSNPN and SVGIG (reference sequence). The V end lost 0 bases, the J end lost 11 bases, and 13 bases lay between the germline ends. The CDR3 has 12 amino acids. The CDR3 bases are TGTGCCTGGAGTGTACGGTCCCATTCACAGTACTTC. It is translated as CAWSVRSHSQYF.

This chain uses TRBV4-1 with TRBJ2-5; 12 nucleotides agree with TRBD1. Germline CDR1 MGHRA, CDR2 YSYEKL. This CDR3 has 17 residues. V was pared by 1 base and J by 5 bases, with 8 bases of the junction left unmatched. CDR3 nucleotides: TGCGCCAGCAGCCAAGGGGGACAGGGGGCTAGCGGGGAGACCCAGTACTTC. Amino acid sequence: CASSQGGQGASGETQYF.

V gene TRBV4-3 combines with J gene TRBJ2-3; D gene uncertain. The length of the CDR3 is 15 residues. Per the germline V gene, CDR1 is LGHNA and CDR2 is YSLEER. The V and J ends lost 0 bases and 5 bases respectively, with 12 bases between them. The CDR3 DNA reads TGCGCCAGCAGCCAAGATATTGACAAGAAAGATACGCAGTATTTT. As protein: CASSQDIDKKDTQYF.

This chain joins TRBV28 and TRBJ1-5, with D possibly TRBD1 on 6 matching bases. The CDR3 is 16 amino acids. Trimming shortened V by 4 bases and J by 2 bases, and 15 bases separated the two germline ends. CDR1 is MDHEN, CDR2 SYDVKM, per germline. CDR3 in DNA: TGTGCCAGCAGTTACCAATCACAGGGAGGCAATCAGCCCCAGCATTTT. Translation: CASSYQSQGGNQPQHF. The whole variable domain, filled in from reference TRBV28 and TRBJ1-5, reads DVKVTQSSRYLVKRTGEKVFLECVQDMDHENMFWYRQDPGLGLRLIYFSYDVKMKEKGDIPEGYSVSREKKERFSLILESASTNQTSMYLCASSYQSQGGNQPQHFGDGTRLSIL.

This clone was seen once. The CDR3 DNA sequence: TGTGCCAGCAGCCAGGACGCGTCGAAAGGCCTCTATGGCTACACCTTC. This gives the protein CASSQDASKGLYGYTF. V usage is TRBV4-2 and J usage is TRBJ1-2; the D is unclear. The V gene lost 3 bases and the J gene lost 4 bases, with 18 bases spanning the gap. Germline V gene sequence: CDR1 LGHNA, CDR2 YNFKEQ. CDR3 length: 16 amino acids.

A single count supports this clone. The chain carries TRBV30 and TRBJ2-2; D possibly uses TRBD1 or TRBD2 (5 bases each). This CDR3 region has 15 residues. V gave up 5 bases and J gave up 4 bases, with 17 bases separating them. Germline values: CDR1 GTSNPN, CDR2 SVGIG (reference sequence). The CDR3 is CAWRRDPGSTGELFF. The CDR3 nucleotides read TGTGCCTGGCGAAGGGACCCGGGGTCCACCGGGGAGCTGTTTTTT.

CDR3 DNA sequence: TGTGCCAGCAGCTTAGGGGACAGCCTATGGCTCAGCACTGAAGCTTTCTTT. Translation: CASSLGDSLWLSTEAFF. The genes are TRBV5-4 and TRBJ1-1; 7 bases are shared with TRBD1. Germline CDR1 and CDR2: SGHNT and YYREEE (reference sequence). With V trimmed by 2 bases and J by 4 bases, 14 bases remained unmatched. The CDR3 extends over 17 amino acids. Drawing the rest from reference TRBV5-4 and TRBJ1-1, the complete variable domain is ETGVTQSPTHLIKTRGQQVTLRCSSQSGHNTVSWYQQALGQGPQFIFQYYREEENGRGNFPPRFSGLQFPNYSSELNVNALELDDSALYLCASSLGDSLWLSTEAFFGQGTRLTVV.

This chain uses TRBV4-1 with TRBJ2-3, with D perhaps TRBD2 (7 bases). Germline loops: CDR1 MGHRA, CDR2 YSYEKL. The ends were cut back, 0 bases at V and 0 bases at J, with 16 bases in the middle. The CDR3 has 18 amino acids. CDR3 sequence: CASSQDRGGTTSTDTQYF. The CDR3 DNA follows: TGCGCCAGCAGCCAAGATAGGGGGGGGACGACTAGCACAGATACGCAGTATTTT.